This passage covers 4 T cell receptor beta chains from one sample sequenced in a study of blood T cell repertoires in COVID-19. Generated by immunoSEQ multiplex PCR, the TCRdb table keeps only in-frame clones and is missing some. This sample has about 80,000 clones, with over 75% found just once. The material sequenced was peripheral blood. These receptors were collected from a human donor in a cohort sampled during active COVID-19.

The V call is TRBV5-6, the J call TRBJ2-3; tentatively, D is TRBD1 (6 bases). Trimming removed 3 bases from V and 0 bases from J, with 14 bases in between. The CDR3 extends over 16 amino acids. The germline CDR1 and CDR2 sequences are SGHDT and YYEEEE. The CDR3 region is CASSSGTTYSTDTQYF. CDR3 sequence (DNA): TGTGCCAGCAGCTCCGGGACAACTTATAGCACAGATACGCAGTATTTT.

Only a few counts were recorded for this clone. The rearrangement joins TRBV9 to TRBJ2-3; 7 nucleotides match TRBD2. V shed 4 bases and J 4 bases; nucleotides not matched to a gene: 9. Germline CDR1 and CDR2: SGDLS and YYNGEE. There are 15 residues in the CDR3. This CDR3 is CASSLGGTTADTQYF. CDR3 bases: TGTGCCAGCAGCCTGGGAGGGACTACGGCAGATACGCAGTATTTT.

The rearrangement links TRBV5-8 to TRBJ1-2; 10 nucleotides agree with TRBD1. The junction had 20 bases not matched to a gene; V was cut back by 5 bases and J by 4 bases. Germline CDR1 reads SGHTS; CDR2 reads YDEGEE. The length of the CDR3 is 19 residues. The CDR3 loop reads CASRSWVRGQGTLAYGYTF. DNA of the CDR3: TGTGCCAGCAGATCGTGGGTTCGGGGACAGGGGACCTTAGCCTATGGCTACACCTTC.

This chain joins TRBV6-5 and TRBJ2-1; 7 bases are shared with TRBD2. The CDR3 is made up of 15 amino acids. V lost 6 bases to trimming and J lost 0 bases; unmatched junction nucleotides: 5. Looked up from germline, CDR1 is MNHEY and CDR2 is SVGAGI. The DNA for the CDR3 is TGTGCCAGCAGCTACAGCGGGGTCTCCTACAATGAGCAGTTCTTC. It encodes CASSYSGVSYNEQFF.